These 21 T cell receptor beta chains share one sample of origin, sequenced in a study of T cells after yellow fever vaccination. MiXCR, applied by TCRdb to the 5' RACE reads, yields one record per CDR3 protein. Of hundreds of thousands of distinct CDR3 sequences listed, about 13% are singletons. The sequencing here drew on PBMCs, taken on the day of the yellow fever booster vaccination. The receptor set was obtained from a man aged 25-40 years who received the YFV17D yellow fever vaccine.

This clonotype was detected a few times. The CDR3 loop is CASSLSIWDGYTF. CDR3 nucleotides: TGTGCCAGCAGTTTATCGATTTGGGATGGCTACACCTTC. This rearrangement joins TRBV27 to TRBJ1-2; no reliable D call. Germline CDR1 MNHEY, CDR2 SMNVEV (reference sequence). The CDR3 spans 13 residues. Trimming left V 0 bases short and J 6 bases short, with 8 bases between.

The J gene is TRBJ2-1, the V gene TRBV20-1, with 9 bases lining up with TRBD1. The CDR3 is made up of 15 amino acids. Per the germline V gene, CDR1 is DFQATT and CDR2 is SNEGSKA (reference sequence). V dropped 1 base and J dropped 3; count of bases not matched to a gene: 4. CDR3 sequence (DNA): TGCAGTGCTAGAGCAGGGACAGGGATCTACAATGAGCAGTTCTTC. Translating gives CSARAGTGIYNEQFF.

The chain uses TRBV7-8 and TRBJ2-5; possible D gene TRBD1, 6 bases. The V and J ends lost 5 bases and 2 bases respectively, with 15 bases between them. The germline CDR1 and CDR2 sequences are SGHVS and FQNEAQ. The CDR3 spans 15 residues. In nucleotides, the CDR3 is TGTGCCAGCAGCCCACACGGACAGAGACAAGAGACCCAGTACTTC. Translating gives CASSPHGQRQETQYF.

This clonotype was seen a few times. The rearrangement links TRBV20-1 to TRBJ2-3; 9 nucleotides agree with TRBD2. This CDR3 is built from 14 residues. From germline, CDR1 is DFQATT and CDR2 SNEGSKA (reference sequence). V trimming: 2 bases; J trimming: 5 bases; junction bases outside the gene matches: 5. This CDR3 is CSARPRTSVDTQYF. For the CDR3, the DNA is TGCAGTGCTAGACCCCGGACTAGCGTAGATACGCAGTATTTT.

This clonotype was recorded a few times. The chain couples TRBV12-3 or TRBV12-4 to TRBJ2-7; D assignment may be TRBD1 or TRBD2 (6 bases each). V lost 9 bases and J 4 bases, leaving 19 bases between the germline ends. This CDR3 is 14 amino acids long. The DNA of the CDR3 is TGTGCCAGTGACAGGCGGGGCCCCGGGTACGAGCAGTACTTC. Translated: CASDRRGPGYEQYF.

This sequence joins TRBV7-2 and TRBJ2-1, with TRBD2 matching 7 bases. Germline V lookup: CDR1 SGHTA, CDR2 FQGNSA. V lost 3 bases, J lost 5 bases, and 13 bases stayed unmatched. The CDR3 has 17 amino acids. Here the CDR3 DNA reads TGTGCCAGCAGCTTCCTGGGGCCTAGCGGCTCGAACAATGAGCAGTTCTTC. This codes for CASSFLGPSGSNNEQFF.

In its sample, this clonotype was seen a few times. The CDR3 coding sequence is TGTGCCAGTAAAACGCGGGACCATGAAGCTTTCTTT. This codes for CASKTRDHEAFF. V gene TRBV19 combines with J gene TRBJ1-1; the D gene is possibly TRBD1 (5 bases). Per germline, CDR1 LNHDA and CDR2 SQIVND (reference sequence). V was pared by 7 bases and J by 7 bases, with 13 bases between. The CDR3 consists of 12 residues.

The rearrangement joins TRBV6-1 to TRBJ2-2, with D perhaps TRBD2 (5 bases). The CDR3 is 15 residues long. Germline V gene data show CDR1 as MNHNS and CDR2 as SASEGT. Trimming stripped 5 bases from V and 6 bases from J, with 16 bases between. The CDR3 DNA follows: TGTGCCAGCAGTACCCGTCTAGCCTGGGCCGGGGAGCTGTTTTTT. It encodes CASSTRLAWAGELFF.

This clonotype was observed at least ten times. The chain links TRBV6-5 to TRBJ2-7, with 7 bases fitting TRBD2. Trimming took 2 bases from V and 3 from J; bases not matched to a gene: 10. The CDR3 is made up of 16 amino acids. Looked up from germline, CDR1 is MNHEY and CDR2 is SVGAGI. DNA of the CDR3: TGTGCCAGCAGTTACGGACATGGGGGGGAGGTCTACGAGCAGTACTTC. Translated: CASSYGHGGEVYEQYF.

The chain uses TRBV20-1 and TRBJ1-2; unclear D gene. The CDR3 is 13 amino acids. Per the germline V gene, CDR1 is DFQATT and CDR2 is SNEGSKA (reference sequence). The V end lost 5 bases, the J end lost 2 bases, and 12 bases lay between the germline ends. The CDR3 loop reads CSAAESENYGYTF. The DNA of the CDR3 is TGCAGTGCTGCAGAATCTGAAAACTATGGCTACACCTTC.

Ten or more counts support this clonotype. The chain carries TRBV29-1 and TRBJ2-1; 8 bases are shared with TRBD2. The length of the CDR3 is 16 residues. V trimming: 7 bases; J trimming: 2 bases; junction bases outside the gene matches: 13. The germline CDR1 and CDR2 sequences are SQVTM and ANQGSEA. CDR3 loop: CSARGLLAATYNEQFF. CDR3 sequence (DNA): TGCAGCGCCCGCGGCTTACTAGCGGCCACCTACAATGAGCAGTTCTTC.

The gene calls are TRBV5-1 and TRBJ2-3, with a weak D call TRBD2 (5 bases). There are 15 residues in the CDR3. The germline V gene encodes CDR1 SGHRS and CDR2 YFSETQ. Trimming took off 2 bases at V and 6 bases at J, with 16 bases between the two ends. DNA for the CDR3: TGCGCCAGCAGCTTACGGGCAGAGGGAACGGATACGCAGTATTTT. This encodes CASSLRAEGTDTQYF.

This clonotype was found once. V and J are TRBV10-2 and TRBJ1-4; D remains unclear. The CDR3 extends over 13 amino acids. Germline CDR1 is WSHSY and CDR2 is SAAADI. The V and J ends lost 1 base and 5 bases respectively, with 5 bases between them. CDR3 DNA sequence: TGCGCCAGCAGTGAGTGGGTGAATGAAAAACTGTTTTTT. Amino acid sequence: CASSEWVNEKLFF.

This clonotype showed up just a few times. Here the CDR3 reads CAIRGTIQGYGYTF. DNA for the CDR3: TGTGCCATCAGGGGCACTATCCAGGGATATGGCTACACCTTC. V is TRBV10-3 and J is TRBJ1-2; TRBD1 might be the D (5 bases). The ends were cut back, 6 bases at V and 5 bases at J, with 16 bases in the middle. The CDR3 runs 14 residues. Germline CDR1 is ENHRY and CDR2 is SYGVKD.

This clonotype was seen more than once but under ten times. V gene TRBV19 combines with J gene TRBJ2-7, with a tentative D call TRBD2 (7 bases). Germline values: CDR1 LNHDA, CDR2 SQIVND (reference sequence). Trimming removed 3 bases from V and 3 bases from J, with 15 bases in between. This CDR3 comprises 15 residues. CDR3 sequence: CASSIGGPWDYEQYF. The CDR3 DNA follows: TGTGCCAGTAGTATCGGGGGGCCCTGGGACTACGAGCAGTACTTC.

The V and J genes are TRBV7-9 and TRBJ2-1; 9 bases map to TRBD1. V lost 7 bases, J lost 8 bases, and 12 bases stayed unmatched. The CDR3 consists of 15 residues. Germline loops: CDR1 SEHNR, CDR2 FQNEAQ (reference sequence). The CDR3 loop reads CASTRDRVFLDEQFF. The CDR3 DNA reads TGTGCCAGCACCAGGGACAGGGTCTTTTTGGATGAGCAGTTCTTC.

This clonotype was seen more than once but under ten times. The chain links TRBV6-1 to TRBJ2-1; no clear D. Germline CDR1 MNHNS, CDR2 SASEGT. V lost 5 bases, J lost 0 bases, and 8 bases lay in between. This CDR3 region has 14 residues. As DNA, the CDR3 is TGTGCCAGCAGTCCGGTGGGCTCCTACAATGAGCAGTTCTTC. It codes for CASSPVGSYNEQFF.

This clonotype was counted between two and nine times. This sequence joins TRBV9 and TRBJ2-1, with 7 bases that match TRBD1. The CDR3 totals 17 residues. Germline V lookup: CDR1 SGDLS, CDR2 YYNGEE. V lost 0 bases, J lost 1 base, and 7 bases stayed unmatched. DNA of the CDR3: TGTGCCAGCAGCGTAGGACAAGGGGGACAGTCCTACAATGAGCAGTTCTTC. It encodes CASSVGQGGQSYNEQFF.

This clonotype came up a few times. The chain recombines TRBV20-1 with TRBJ1-1, with 7 bases fitting TRBD1. This CDR3 is built from 13 residues. Unmatched junction bases numbered 4, after V lost 2 bases and J lost 4 bases. Germline V gives CDR1 DFQATT, CDR2 SNEGSKA (reference sequence). The CDR3 sequence: CSARKGAGTEAFF. CDR3 in DNA: TGCAGTGCTAGAAAGGGGGCAGGCACTGAAGCTTTCTTT.

This clonotype appeared many times. V gene TRBV7-9 combines with J gene TRBJ2-5; TRBD1 matches 10 bases. Trimming cost V 4 bases and J 4 bases; bases outside gene matches: 0. This CDR3 has 13 amino acids. Germline values: CDR1 SEHNR, CDR2 FQNEAQ (reference sequence). This CDR3 reads CASSWTGGETQYF. The DNA of the CDR3 is TGTGCCAGCAGCTGGACAGGGGGAGAGACCCAGTACTTC.

The J gene is TRBJ2-1, the V gene TRBV4-3, with 7 nucleotides matching TRBD2. Germline CDR1 is LGHNA and CDR2 is YSLEER. Trimming cost V 0 bases and J 6 bases; bases outside gene matches: 2. The CDR3 is 14 residues long. This chain's CDR3 is CASSQEGEGNEQFF. CDR3 coding DNA: TGCGCCAGCAGCCAAGAGGGGGAGGGCAATGAGCAGTTCTTC.